Below are 18 T cell receptor beta chains sequenced from a single sample in a study of blood T cell repertoires in COVID-19. Here immunoSEQ multiplex PCR was the method, and the copy in TCRdb shows in-frame clones only, minus some. In the table there are roughly 180,000 clones, roughly nine tenths of which are singletons. Material: peripheral blood. Every receptor here comes from a man between 70 and 80 years old with active or convalescent COVID-19.

The chain combines TRBV12-3 or TRBV12-4 with TRBJ1-1, with 7 nucleotides matching TRBD1. Unmatched junction bases numbered 2, after V lost 6 bases and J lost 1 base. CDR3 size: 13 residues. The CDR3 sequence: CASSGTENTEAFF. As DNA, the CDR3 is TGTGCCAGCAGCGGGACAGAGAACACTGAAGCTTTCTTT.

This chain connects TRBV15 to TRBJ1-1; tentative D call: TRBD1 (6 bases). The germline CDR1 and CDR2 sequences are LNHNV and YYDKDF (reference sequence). V lost 6 bases, J lost 0 bases, and 11 bases lay in between. There are 14 residues in the CDR3. The CDR3 sequence: CATRPGAMNTEAFF. DNA for the CDR3: TGTGCCACCAGGCCAGGGGCCATGAACACTGAAGCTTTCTTT.

The sample holds one count of this clone. The CDR3 bases are TGTGCCAGCAACCCCCGGGACAGAATGTACACCTTC. Its protein is CASNPRDRMYTF. This chain connects TRBV28 to TRBJ1-2; 7 bases agree with TRBD1. This CDR3 is 12 amino acids long. The junction had 10 bases not matched to a gene; V was cut back by 7 bases and J by 11 bases. From germline, CDR1 is MDHEN and CDR2 SYDVKM.

The rearrangement joins TRBV24-1 to TRBJ2-5; 9 bases match TRBD1. CDR3 length: 15 amino acids. The germline V gene has CDR1 KGHDR and CDR2 SFDVKD. V trimming: 0 bases; J trimming: 5 bases; junction bases outside the gene matches: 3. This CDR3 is CATSDLTGGPETQYF. The CDR3 nucleotides read TGTGCCACCAGTGATTTGACAGGGGGCCCGGAGACCCAGTACTTC.

This clone was observed a handful of times. CDR3 amino acids: CASSPREGNGPQHF. DNA for the CDR3: TGTGCCAGCAGCCCCCGGGAGGGGAACGGGCCCCAGCATTTT. The rearrangement links TRBV7-9 to TRBJ1-5; tentatively, D is TRBD1 (5 bases). Trimming cost V 5 bases and J 9 bases, with 17 bases left between them. This CDR3 comprises 14 residues. Germline assignment: CDR1 SEHNR and CDR2 FQNEAQ (reference sequence).

The chain is built from TRBV7-9 and TRBJ1-2; D is unclear. Trimming took 7 bases from V and 2 from J, leaving 14 bases between them. The CDR3 has 14 residues. Germline CDR1 is SEHNR and CDR2 is FQNEAQ (reference sequence). Here the CDR3 reads CASNPRRLNYGYTF. In nucleotides, the CDR3 is TGTGCCAGCAACCCTAGACGGTTAAACTATGGCTACACCTTC.

The chain joins TRBV6-1 to TRBJ1-4; D is uncertain. The CDR3 sequence is 16 residues long. CDR1 is MNHNS, CDR2 SASEGT, per germline. With 2 bases removed from V and 0 bases from J, the gap between germline ends came to 10 bases. The DNA of the CDR3 is TGTGCCAGCAGTGAACAAACGAGTGCAACTAATGAAAAACTGTTTTTT. Encoded protein: CASSEQTSATNEKLFF.

The table lists this clone with a count of one. The chain couples TRBV28 to TRBJ1-1, with D unclear. This CDR3 spans 13 amino acids. Between the trimmed V and J ends, which lost 11 bases and 1 base, there was a span of 14 bases. Germline V CDR1 and CDR2: MDHEN, SYDVKM. The CDR3 region is CAGREAGNTEAFF. DNA for the CDR3: TGTGCCGGCCGGGAGGCAGGGAACACTGAAGCTTTCTTT.

This clone appeared a few times. This chain uses TRBV3-1 (or the pseudogene TRBV3-2) with TRBJ1-6; 11 bases align to TRBD1. Germline CDR1 is LGHDT and CDR2 is YNNKEL (reference sequence). The CDR3 sequence is 16 residues long. V lost 1 base to trimming and J lost 9 bases; unmatched junction nucleotides: 5. The CDR3 coding sequence is TGTGCCAGCAGCCAAGGGGACAGGGGGAAAGGTTCACCCCTCCACTTT. As protein: CASSQGDRGKGSPLHF.

The rearrangement links TRBV19 to TRBJ2-3, with 13 bases that match TRBD2. The CDR3 runs 16 residues. Germline V gene lookup returns CDR1 LNHDA and CDR2 SQIVND (reference sequence). V trimming: 2 bases; J trimming: 6 bases; junction bases outside the gene matches: 5. The CDR3 region has the DNA TGTGCCAGTAGTATACGGACTAGCGGGAGTCCCGATACGCAGTATTTT. This codes for CASSIRTSGSPDTQYF. Full variable domain (remainder filled in from reference TRBV19 and TRBJ2-3): DGGITQSPKYLFRKEGQNVTLSCEQNLNHDAMYWYRQDPGQGLRLIYYSQIVNDFQKGDIAEGYSVSREKKESFPLTVTSAQKNPTAFYLCASSIRTSGSPDTQYFGPGTRLTVL.

The chain carries TRBV30 and TRBJ2-7, with D tentatively TRBD2 (6 bases). CDR1 and CDR2 from the germline V gene are GTSNPN and SVGIG (reference sequence). CDR3 length: 13 residues. V was pared by 4 bases and J by 3 bases, with 13 bases between. This chain's CDR3 is CAWTRGTVYEQYF. CDR3 sequence (DNA): TGTGCCTGGACGCGCGGGACCGTCTACGAGCAGTACTTC.

This clone was seen just once. The chain employs TRBV29-1 and TRBJ2-3; D may be TRBD2 (6 bases). Trimming pared 1 base from V and 6 bases from J, leaving 20 bases between. The CDR3 has 16 amino acids. Per germline, CDR1 SQVTM and CDR2 ANQGSEA. The CDR3 loop is CSVEGRSSVAADTQYF. CDR3 sequence (DNA): TGCAGCGTTGAAGGTCGGTCTAGCGTTGCCGCGGATACGCAGTATTTT.

This clone was seen just once. The V gene is TRBV2, the J gene TRBJ1-4, with D maybe TRBD1 (6 bases). The CDR3 contains 17 residues. Germline CDR1 SNHLY, CDR2 FYNNEI. V lost 3 bases and J lost 1, with 15 bases in between. In DNA form, the CDR3 reads TGTGCCAGCAGTGACACCGCGGGAGGGGGAACTAATGAAAAACTGTTTTTT. Encoded protein: CASSDTAGGGTNEKLFF.

The rearrangement uses TRBV30 and TRBJ1-1, with D possibly matching TRBD1 (6 bases). Germline CDR1 reads GTSNPN; CDR2 reads SVGIG (reference sequence). Trimming shortened V by 3 bases and J by 2 bases, and 22 bases separated the two germline ends. The CDR3 contains 17 residues. The CDR3 coding sequence is TGTGCCTGGAGCTGGTGGGGGGGCCAACAGGTAAACACTGAAGCTTTCTTT. It yields the protein CAWSWWGGQQVNTEAFF.

The V and J genes are TRBV5-3 and TRBJ1-2; D possibly corresponds to TRBD1 (6 bases). TRBV5-3 is annotated as an ORF whose role is uncertain. Trimming left V 4 bases short and J 2 bases short, with 15 bases between. The length of the CDR3 is 15 residues. CDR3 residues: CARSGSGQLNYGYTF. For the CDR3, the DNA is TGTGCCAGAAGCGGGAGCGGACAGCTAAACTATGGCTACACCTTC.

This chain connects TRBV10-3 to TRBJ2-7; possibly TRBD1 for D (6 bases). Germline V gene sequence: CDR1 ENHRY, CDR2 SYGVKD. Trimming took 4 bases from V and 5 from J, leaving 15 bases between them. The CDR3 contains 14 residues. The CDR3 DNA follows: TGTGCCATCAGTGTGGGAGACAGGTTCAACGAGCAGTACTTC. Residues: CAISVGDRFNEQYF.

The rearrangement links TRBV5-4 to TRBJ1-1; TRBD1 is a possible D gene (5 bases). With 3 bases removed from V and 4 bases from J, the gap between germline ends came to 13 bases. This CDR3 has 14 residues. Germline CDR1 reads SGHNT; CDR2 reads YYREEE (reference sequence). The CDR3 coding sequence is TGTGCCAGCAGCTCCAGGGCGGCGAGCACTGAAGCTTTCTTT. As protein: CASSSRAASTEAFF.

V usage is TRBV4-3 and J usage is TRBJ2-2, with 7 bases identical to TRBD2. The CDR3 covers 16 residues. The germline CDR1 and CDR2 sequences are LGHNA and YSLEER. Trimming cost V 0 bases and J 4 bases; bases outside gene matches: 5. The CDR3 coding sequence is TGCGCCAGCAGCCAAGAACCTAGCGGAGTCACCGGGGAGCTGTTTTTT. It encodes CASSQEPSGVTGELFF.